Listed below are T cell receptor beta chains from one sample, sequenced in a study of cytomegalovirus exposure and HLA in healthy donors. Sequenced by immunoSEQ multiplex PCR; TCRdb stores in-frame clones only, minus some. In the table there are roughly 180,000 clones, less than 90% of which are singletons. Sequenced: PBMCs. The receptors here all came from a boy between 5 and 17 years old in good health and CMV-seronegative. The CDR3 runs from the conserved cysteine through the conserved F or W. D genes are given only for firm matches. Clone size, where shown, is once, few, many, or a class for clones that have expanded.

d_call,clone_size,cdr3_length,v_call,j_call,cdr3_nt,cdr3_aa
NA,NA,20,TRBV15,TRBJ1-5,TGTGCCACCAGCAGAGCCCCTGTCCGCCGACAGTATCAGGAAGGGCAGCCCCAGCATTTT,CATSRAPVRRQYQEGQPQHF
NA,NA,14,TRBV5-1,TRBJ1-1,TGCGCCAGCAGCTTGGGGGGGGGAGGCACTGAAGCTTTCTTT,CASSLGGGGTEAFF
NA,NA,17,TRBV28,TRBJ2-6,TGTGCCAGCACCTCCCCCCGGGGGGCGCGGGGGGCCAACGTCCTGACTTTC,CASTSPRGARGANVLTF
NA,NA,13,TRBV19,TRBJ1-1,TGTGCCAGTGAAGCGGGCGGGTGGACTGAAGCTTTCTTT,CASEAGGWTEAFF
NA,NA,14,TRBV7-9,TRBJ2-3,TGTGCCAGCAGCACCGACAGGTACACAGATACGCAGTATTTT,CASSTDRYTDTQYF
NA,NA,16,TRBV28,TRBJ2-7,TGTGCCAGCATCAACACGGGCGGGCTGGGCCTTCGGGAGCAGTACTTC,CASINTGGLGLREQYF
TRBD1,NA,12,TRBV27,TRBJ2-7,TGTGCCAGCAGTCATGGGACAGTCGAGCAGTACTTC,CASSHGTVEQYF
NA,NA,13,TRBV2,TRBJ2-7,TGTGCCAGCAGTGTGCGAAATACCTACGAGCAGTACTTC,CASSVRNTYEQYF
NA,once,15,TRBV4-3,TRBJ1-2,TGCGCCAGCAGCCTGACCATTCTCGGGGGCTATGGCTACACCTTC,CASSLTILGGYGYTF
NA,NA,16,TRBV7-9,TRBJ1-4,TGTGCCAGCAGCTTTGGGGAGCTGAGGGAGAGGGAAAAACTGTTTTTT,CASSFGELREREKLFF
TRBD2,NA,16,TRBV30,TRBJ2-1,TGTGCCTGGACTAGCGGGACGCGTGGGCCGGGGTATGAGCAGTTCTTC,CAWTSGTRGPGYEQFF
NA,NA,14,TRBV5-1,TRBJ1-5,TGCGCCAGCAGCCCGGCGGGGGGAGATCAGCCCCAGCATTTT,CASSPAGGDQPQHF
NA,NA,15,TRBV27,TRBJ1-5,TGTGCCAGCAGTTTAAGCCAGGGGCGAAATCAGCCCCAGCATTTT,CASSLSQGRNQPQHF
TRBD2,NA,20,TRBV30,TRBJ2-2,TGTGCCTGGAGTGTACCCGAAGCGGGGCCATTTTACGCGAACACCGGGGAGCTGTTTTTT,CAWSVPEAGPFYANTGELFF
NA,NA,16,TRBV6-1,TRBJ2-7,TGTGCCAGCAGTGAAGCGCCCTCAACCTACCTCTACGAGCAGTACTTC,CASSEAPSTYLYEQYF
NA,NA,16,TRBV27,TRBJ1-5,TGTGCCAGTAAAAGCACAGGATTCGGAGATGGTCAGCCCCAGCATTTT,CASKSTGFGDGQPQHF
TRBD1,NA,15,TRBV15,TRBJ1-5,TGTGCCACCAGCGCTTACAGGGGGAGCAATCAGCCCCAGCATTTT,CATSAYRGSNQPQHF
TRBD2,NA,15,TRBV27,TRBJ2-1,TGTGCCAGCAGTCCCCGACTAGCGGGGGGCTTAGAGCAGTTCTTC,CASSPRLAGGLEQFF
NA,once,16,TRBV27,TRBJ2-3,TGTGCCAGCAGTCCCTCAGGGGCAGGTTGGCGAGATACGCAGTATTTT,CASSPSGAGWRDTQYF
NA,NA,12,TRBV6-1,TRBJ1-3,TGTGCCAGCAGCCCTAATGGAAACACCATATATTTT,CASSPNGNTIYF
NA,NA,14,TRBV18,TRBJ1-1,TGTGCCAGCTCACCCGCCTGGGCGAACACTGAAGCTTTCTTT,CASSPAWANTEAFF
TRBD2,NA,16,TRBV4-3,TRBJ2-1,TGCGCCAGCAGCCAAGATCAGGCCAGCGGGGGGGTCATGAAGTTCTTC,CASSQDQASGGVMKFF
NA,once,15,TRBV9,TRBJ2-1,TGTGCCAGCGGGACTCCAGCCGTTAATCACAATGAGCAGTTCTTC,CASGTPAVNHNEQFF
NA,once,15,TRBV4-1,TRBJ2-7,TGCGCCAGCAGCCAAGATGGAGGGCCCTCCTACGAGCAGTACTTC,CASSQDGGPSYEQYF
NA,NA,14,TRBV29-1,TRBJ1-1,TGCAGCCTCGGGGCAGGGGACATGAACACTGAAGCTTTCTTT,CSLGAGDMNTEAFF
TRBD1,NA,12,TRBV19,TRBJ1-2,TGTGCCAGCGGGACAGGCAGACTAAGCTACACCTTC,CASGTGRLSYTF
TRBD1,NA,14,TRBV6-6,TRBJ1-3,TGTGCCAGCAGTTTGAGACAGGGGTTGAACACCATATATTTT,CASSLRQGLNTIYF
TRBD2,NA,15,TRBV5-6,TRBJ2-1,TGTGCCAGCATCCTCAGCGGGGGCCCCCACAATGAGCAGTTCTTC,CASILSGGPHNEQFF
TRBD1,NA,15,TRBV27,TRBJ2-7,TGTGCCAGCAGTTACGACAGGGGGCGACTGTACGAGCAGTACTTC,CASSYDRGRLYEQYF
TRBD1,NA,13,TRBV2,TRBJ1-1,TGTGCCAGCTATCGGATAAGACAGGGGGAAGCTTTCTTT,CASYRIRQGEAFF
NA,NA,16,TRBV25-1,TRBJ2-7,TGTGCCAGCAGTGAGATGGGGTGGAGGGAGATCTACGAGCAGTACTTC,CASSEMGWREIYEQYF
NA,few,14,TRBV5-6,TRBJ1-5,TGTGCCAGCAGCTTGGGGACAGCAAATCAGCCCCAGCATTTT,CASSLGTANQPQHF
NA,NA,13,TRBV7-9,TRBJ1-1,TGTGCCAGCAGCTTAGGCACTCGCACTGAAGCTTTCTTT,CASSLGTRTEAFF
TRBD1,NA,17,TRBV5-1,TRBJ2-7,TGCGCCAGCAGCTTGGCGTCTTGGGGACAGGGGCCCGACGAGCAGTACTTC,CASSLASWGQGPDEQYF
TRBD1,NA,14,TRBV28,TRBJ1-3,TGTGCCAGCAGTTTAGACAGGGGTCGGAACACCATATATTTT,CASSLDRGRNTIYF
NA,NA,15,TRBV11-2,TRBJ1-4,TGTGCCAGCAGCTTAGCCGGGGGTGCTAATGAAAAACTGTTTTTT,CASSLAGGANEKLFF
TRBD2,NA,14,TRBV27,TRBJ2-1,TGTGCCAGCAGTTTATGGCGGGGGGGTGTTGAGCAGTTCTTC,CASSLWRGGVEQFF